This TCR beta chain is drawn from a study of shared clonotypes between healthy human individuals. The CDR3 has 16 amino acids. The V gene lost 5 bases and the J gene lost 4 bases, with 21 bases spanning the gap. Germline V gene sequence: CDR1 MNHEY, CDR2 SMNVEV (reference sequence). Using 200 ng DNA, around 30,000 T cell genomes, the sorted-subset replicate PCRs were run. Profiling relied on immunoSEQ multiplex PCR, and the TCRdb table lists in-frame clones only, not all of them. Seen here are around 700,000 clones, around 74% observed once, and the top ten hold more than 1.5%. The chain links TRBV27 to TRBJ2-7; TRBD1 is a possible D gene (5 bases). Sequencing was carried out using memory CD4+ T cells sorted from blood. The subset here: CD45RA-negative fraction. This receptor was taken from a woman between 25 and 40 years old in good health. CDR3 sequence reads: CASSGDSGQGGYEQYF. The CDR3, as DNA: TGTGCCAGCAGTGGCGATTCTGGGCAGGGTGGATACGAGCAGTACTTC.